These T cell receptor beta chains were read from a single sample in a study of STAT5B mutations in CD4+ large granular lymphocyte leukemia. Method: immunoSEQ multiplex PCR; TCRdb's copy keeps in-frame clones and lacks some. This table has some 40,000 clones, 65% to 90% appearing once. Sequenced sample: CD4+ T cells from blood buffy coats. The receptors were sampled from a human donor in good health. Both conserved end residues are part of each CDR3. A D gene is named only where the DNA matches it firmly. Clone size is stated in some rows and not others, as once, few, many or a class when expanded.

abundance	d_gene	v_gene	j_gene	CDR3nt	CDR3aa
NA	TRBD1	TRBV6-1	TRBJ2-7	TGTGCCAGCAGTGAAGTAGTACAGGGGGCTCAGTACTTC	CASSEVVQGAQYF
NA	NA	TRBV18	TRBJ1-4	TGTGCCAGCTCACCACGGCAGAATGAAAAACTGTTTTTT	CASSPRQNEKLFF
NA	TRBD1	TRBV2	TRBJ2-7	TGTGCCAGCAAAACCACAGGGGGCGAGCAGTACTTC	CASKTTGGEQYF
NA	NA	TRBV6-7	TRBJ2-3	TGTGCCAGCAGTTACTGGGACTTATCCACAGATACGCAGTATTTT	CASSYWDLSTDTQYF
once	NA	TRBV10-3	TRBJ2-3	TGTGCCATCAGTGAGTCCCTACAAGGGTCGGCAGATACGCAGTATTTT	CAISESLQGSADTQYF
NA	TRBD1	TRBV18	TRBJ1-4	TGTGCCAGCTCACGAAGCGGACAGGGGAATGAAAAACTGTTTTTT	CASSRSGQGNEKLFF
NA	TRBD1	TRBV28	TRBJ1-1	TGTGCCAGCAGTTCCTTAGGGGGCGCAGGCACTGAAGCTTTCTTT	CASSSLGGAGTEAFF
NA	NA	TRBV30	TRBJ2-1	TGTGCCTGGACGTACGAGGGGGAGCAGTTCTTC	CAWTYEGEQFF
NA	NA	TRBV7-3	TRBJ1-2	TGTGCCAGCAGCTTGGGGACGCAGGGCTATGGCTACACCTTC	CASSLGTQGYGYTF
NA	TRBD1	TRBV13	TRBJ1-1	TGTGCCAGCAGCTCTCCACCGGACAGGGGATTACAGAACACTGAAGCTTTCTTT	CASSSPPDRGLQNTEAFF
NA	NA	TRBV4-2	TRBJ2-7	TGTGCCAGCAGCCAAGAGACTGTGGGCCTAGCGACTTTACACGAGCAGTACTTC	CASSQETVGLATLHEQYF
NA	TRBD1	TRBV6-5	TRBJ2-7	TGTGCCAGCAGAGGGACAGGAACTTACGAGCAGTACTTC	CASRGTGTYEQYF
NA	NA	TRBV7-6	TRBJ2-3	TGTGCCAGCAGCTTCCTTACTAGCACAGATACGCAGTATTTT	CASSFLTSTDTQYF
NA	TRBD1	TRBV28	TRBJ1-1	TGTGCCAGCAGTTCTATTGGGGATTGGGACAGGGGGGGCACTGAAGCTTTCTTT	CASSSIGDWDRGGTEAFF
NA	TRBD2	TRBV14	TRBJ2-5	TGTGCCAGCAGCCCCCTGCTAGCGGGATCGGAGACCCAGTACTTC	CASSPLLAGSETQYF